The 5 T cell receptor beta chains below come from one sample, sequenced in a study of T cell repertoires in cytomegalovirus infection (dated by TCRdb to the late 2010s). Which antigens these TCRs recognize remains unknown. According to the study, the label for this sample's treatment or condition signals: in vitro stimulation with specific CMV peptide epitopes to enrich CMV-specific T cells. The sequencing machine was an Illumina HiSeq 1500. TCRdb trimmed public reads at Q25 via fastp, called clones via MiXCR and kept in-frame beta chains. Every entry covers one CDR3 protein and lists the most common genes and DNA from its rows. The sample yields about 130,000 distinct CDR3 sequences; about 31% were counted once. The ten largest make up about 50% of the sample. The specimen comprised CD8+ T cells from cultured PBMCs, sampled from culture after CMV antigen stimulation. The receptors here all came from a human donor in good health (CMV status not recorded). Some clones in this sample may be carry-over from other donors' samples.

This clonotype was picked up many times. The chain carries TRBV27 and TRBJ1-1; no firm D call. The CDR3 totals 15 residues. The V gene lost 2 bases and the J gene lost 7 bases, with 17 bases spanning the gap. The germline CDR1 and CDR2 sequences are MNHEY and SMNVEV (reference sequence). The CDR3 reads CASSLVGTGANEAFF. In nucleotides, the CDR3 is TGTGCCAGCAGTTTAGTGGGCACGGGAGCTAATGAAGCTTTCTTT.

As DNA, the CDR3 is TGTGCCAGCAGTTACGTCATGAACACTGAAGCTTTCTTT. Protein: CASSYVMNTEAFF. The rearrangement joins TRBV6-5 to TRBJ1-1; D unresolved. V dropped 2 bases and J dropped 0 bases, with 4 bases sitting between them. CDR3 length equals 13 residues. Germline CDR1 and CDR2: MNHEY and SVGAGI.

In DNA, the CDR3 is TGCAGTGCTAGCGACCTGGGGGGAAACACTGAAGCTTTCTTT. Translated: CSASDLGGNTEAFF. The gene calls are TRBV20-1 and TRBJ1-1; D might be TRBD1 (5 bases). The V end lost 3 bases, the J end lost 2 bases, and 13 bases lay between the germline ends. CDR3 length: 14 residues. Germline V gene sequence: CDR1 DFQATT, CDR2 SNEGSKA (reference sequence).

Only a few counts were recorded for this clonotype. This sequence joins TRBV7-9 and TRBJ2-6; no definite D call. The CDR3 is made up of 15 amino acids. Between the trimmed V and J ends, which lost 2 bases and 0 bases, there was a span of 5 bases. Germline V gene sequence: CDR1 SEHNR, CDR2 FQNEAQ (reference sequence). CDR3 in DNA: TGTGCCAGCAGCTTAACTCACTCTGGGGCCAACGTCCTGACTTTC. Its translation is CASSLTHSGANVLTF.

This clonotype was found a few times. The chain has TRBV20-1 and TRBJ2-6; 8 nucleotides line up with TRBD1. The CDR3 covers 18 residues. Germline CDR1 is DFQATT and CDR2 is SNEGSKA (reference sequence). After removal of 1 base from V and 0 bases from J, the junction contained 8 bases not matched to a gene. In nucleotides, the CDR3 is TGCAGTGCTAGAGTCCGGGACAGGCCTTACTCTGGGGCCAACGTCCTGACTTTC. This encodes CSARVRDRPYSGANVLTF.